This T cell receptor (beta chain) was recovered during a study of blood T cell repertoires in COVID-19. Across the study: The United States, Italy and Spain were the sources of the acute and convalescent COVID-19 samples. In each case, the material was cDNA or gDNA derived from T cells, B-cell-depleted T cells, or PBMCs.

This clone was detected only once. Sequenced by immunoSEQ multiplex PCR; TCRdb stores in-frame clones only, minus some. The sample lists roughly 70,000 clones, just under 80% seen once, with over 7.5% in the top ten. The ends were cut back, 2 bases at V and 5 bases at J, with 5 bases in the middle. The CDR3 length is 11 residues. CDR1 GTSNPN and CDR2 SVGIG come from the germline V gene (reference sequence). The rearrangement uses TRBV30 and TRBJ2-3; no reliable D call. The clonotype was recovered from a human donor in a cohort sampled during active COVID-19. Sequenced input: peripheral blood. This chain's CDR3 is CAWSRVDTQYF. The DNA of the CDR3 is TGTGCCTGGAGTAGAGTAGATACGCAGTATTTT. Full variable domain (remainder filled in from reference TRBV30 and TRBJ2-3): SQTIHQWPATLVQPVGSPLSLECTVEGTSNPNLYWYRQAAGRGLQLLFYSVGIGQISSEVPQNLSASRPQDRQFILSSKKLLLSDSGFYLCAWSRVDTQYFGPGTRLTVL.